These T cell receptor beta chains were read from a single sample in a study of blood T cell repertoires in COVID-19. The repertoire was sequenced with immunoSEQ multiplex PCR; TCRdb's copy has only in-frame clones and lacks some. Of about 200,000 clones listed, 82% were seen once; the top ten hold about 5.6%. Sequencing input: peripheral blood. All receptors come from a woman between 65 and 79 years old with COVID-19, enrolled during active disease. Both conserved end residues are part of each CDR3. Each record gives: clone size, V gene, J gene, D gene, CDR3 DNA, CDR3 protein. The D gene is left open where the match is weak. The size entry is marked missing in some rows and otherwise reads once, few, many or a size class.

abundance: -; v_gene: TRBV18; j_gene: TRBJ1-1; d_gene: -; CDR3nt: TGTGCCAGCTCACCACCAGGGGGAGCGGGGTGGACTGAAGCTTTCTTT; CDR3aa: CASSPPGGAGWTEAFF
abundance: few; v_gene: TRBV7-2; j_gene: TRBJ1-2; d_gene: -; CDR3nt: TGTGCCAGCAGTTCAACAGGGTATGGCTACACCTTC; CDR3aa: CASSSTGYGYTF
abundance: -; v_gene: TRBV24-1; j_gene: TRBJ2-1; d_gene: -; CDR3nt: TGTGCCACCAGTGAAACTAGAAGAGAGCAGTTCTTC; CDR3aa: CATSETRREQFF
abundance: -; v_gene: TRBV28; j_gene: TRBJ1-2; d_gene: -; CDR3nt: TGTGCCAGCAGCCAACCCATTGGGGGCAACTATGGCTACACCTTC; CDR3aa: CASSQPIGGNYGYTF
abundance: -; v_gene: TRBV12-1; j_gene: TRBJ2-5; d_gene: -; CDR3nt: TGTGCCAGCAGCCCTGGGACTAGCGGGACGGAGACCCAGTACTTC; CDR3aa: CASSPGTSGTETQYF
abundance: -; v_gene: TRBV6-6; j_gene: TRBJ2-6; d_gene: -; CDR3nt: TGTGCCAGCAGTTCCCCCCCAGACTCTGGGGCCAACGTCCTGACTTTC; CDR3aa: CASSSPPDSGANVLTF
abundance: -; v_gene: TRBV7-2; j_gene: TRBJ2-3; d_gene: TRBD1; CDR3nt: TGTGCCAGCAGCTTTCAACAGGGGGCAGTTATTCCAGATACGCAGTATTTT; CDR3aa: CASSFQQGAVIPDTQYF
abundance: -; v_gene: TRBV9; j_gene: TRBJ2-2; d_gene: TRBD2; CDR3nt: TGTGCCAGCAGCGTAGTAGCGGGAGGGCCCCCCGGGGAGCTGTTTTTT; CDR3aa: CASSVVAGGPPGELFF
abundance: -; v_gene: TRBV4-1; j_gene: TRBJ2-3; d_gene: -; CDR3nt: TGCGCCAGCAGCCCATCTAGCGCCCGACAAGATACGCAGTATTTT; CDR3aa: CASSPSSARQDTQYF
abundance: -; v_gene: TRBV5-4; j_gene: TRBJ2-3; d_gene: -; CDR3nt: TGTGCCAGCAGCTTCACCGGACTGTTAGATACGCAGTATTTT; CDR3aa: CASSFTGLLDTQYF
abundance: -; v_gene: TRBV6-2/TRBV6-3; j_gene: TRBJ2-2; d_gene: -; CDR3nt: TGTGCCAGCAGCCCGGACAGTAGGGGAGGGAGACCCGGGGAGCTGTTTTTT; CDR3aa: CASSPDSRGGRPGELFF
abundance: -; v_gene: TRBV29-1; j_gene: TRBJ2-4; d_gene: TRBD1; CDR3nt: TGCAGCGTTGTAGGGACAGGTGAATCCAAAAACATTCAGTACTTC; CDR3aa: CSVVGTGESKNIQYF
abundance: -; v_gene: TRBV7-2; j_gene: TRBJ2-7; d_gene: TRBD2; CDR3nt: TGTGCCAGCAGCTTCCCCTTAGCGGGAGGTTACGAGCAGTACTTC; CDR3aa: CASSFPLAGGYEQYF
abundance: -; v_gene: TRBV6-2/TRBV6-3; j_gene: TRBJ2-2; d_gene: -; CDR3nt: TGTGCCAGCAGCCGACAGCTAACGAACACCGGGGAGCTGTTTTTT; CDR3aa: CASSRQLTNTGELFF
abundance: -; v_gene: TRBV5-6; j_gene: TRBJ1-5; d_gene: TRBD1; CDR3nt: TGTGCCAGCAGCCGCGGGACAGTTAATCAGCCCCAGCATTTT; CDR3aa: CASSRGTVNQPQHF
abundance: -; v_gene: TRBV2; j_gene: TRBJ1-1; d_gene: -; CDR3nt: TGTGCCAGCACGGTGGGGCCCATGAACACTGAAGCTTTCTTT; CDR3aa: CASTVGPMNTEAFF
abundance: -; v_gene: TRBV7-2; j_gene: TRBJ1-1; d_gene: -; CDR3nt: TGTGCCAGCAGCTTTAGAGGGAACACTGAAGCTTTCTTT; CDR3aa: CASSFRGNTEAFF
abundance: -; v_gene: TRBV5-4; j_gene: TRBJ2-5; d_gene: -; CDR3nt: TGTGCCAGCAGATCCGAGCCGGGGCAAGAGACCCAGTACTTC; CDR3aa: CASRSEPGQETQYF
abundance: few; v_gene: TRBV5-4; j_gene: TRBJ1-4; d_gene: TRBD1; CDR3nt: TGTGCCAGCAGCTTGATAGGAGGGGGCTATGATGAAAAACTGTTTTTT; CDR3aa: CASSLIGGGYDEKLFF
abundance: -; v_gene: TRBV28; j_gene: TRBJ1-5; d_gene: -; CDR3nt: TGTGCCAGCGGCTGGACTTCGCGCAGCAATCAGCCCCAGCATTTT; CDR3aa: CASGWTSRSNQPQHF
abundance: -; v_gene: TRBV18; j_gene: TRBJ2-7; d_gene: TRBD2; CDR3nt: TGTGCCAGCTCACGAACCGGTCTAGCGGGAGCTTCCTACGAGCAGTACTTC; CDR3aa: CASSRTGLAGASYEQYF
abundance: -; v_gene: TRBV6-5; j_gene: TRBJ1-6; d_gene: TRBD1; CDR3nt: TGTGCCAGCAGGGCTCAGGGGGCCTATAATTCACCCCTCCACTTT; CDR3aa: CASRAQGAYNSPLHF
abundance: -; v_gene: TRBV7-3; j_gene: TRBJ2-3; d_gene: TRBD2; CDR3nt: TGTGCCAGCAGCATCGGGACTAGGAGAACAGATACGCAGTATTTT; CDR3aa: CASSIGTRRTDTQYF
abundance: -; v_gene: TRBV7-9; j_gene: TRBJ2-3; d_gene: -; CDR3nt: TGTGCCAGCAGCTCTTCGACTAGTCGCCAGTATTTT; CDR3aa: CASSSSTSRQYF
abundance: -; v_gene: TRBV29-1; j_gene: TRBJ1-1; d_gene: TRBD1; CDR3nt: TGCAGCGCCGGACAGGGAAACACTGAAGCTTTCTTT; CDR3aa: CSAGQGNTEAFF
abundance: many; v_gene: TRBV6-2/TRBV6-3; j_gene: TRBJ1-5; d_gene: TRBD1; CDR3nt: TGTGCCAGCAGTTACGCCCCGGGACAGGGAGATCAGCCCCAGCATTTT; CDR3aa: CASSYAPGQGDQPQHF
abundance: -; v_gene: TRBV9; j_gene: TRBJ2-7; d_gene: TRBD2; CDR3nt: TGTGCCAGCAGCCAGAGCGGGGATGCCTCCTACGAGCAGTACTTC; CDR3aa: CASSQSGDASYEQYF
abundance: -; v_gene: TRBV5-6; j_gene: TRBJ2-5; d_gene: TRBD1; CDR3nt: TGTGCCAGCAGCCAAGGGACAGGGGGATACCAAGAGACCCAGTACTTC; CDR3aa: CASSQGTGGYQETQYF
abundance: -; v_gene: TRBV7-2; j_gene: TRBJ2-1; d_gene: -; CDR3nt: TGTGCCAGCAGCTCTAGACAGGACCCCTACAATGAGCAGTTCTTC; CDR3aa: CASSSRQDPYNEQFF
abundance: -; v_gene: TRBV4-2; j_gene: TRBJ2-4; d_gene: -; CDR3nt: TGTGCCAGCAGCCAAAAGCTGGGAGGTGCCAAAAACATTCAGTACTTC; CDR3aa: CASSQKLGGAKNIQYF
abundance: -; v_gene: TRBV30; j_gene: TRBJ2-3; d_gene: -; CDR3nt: TGTGCCTGGAGATACGGACACCGGGTAGGAACAGATACGCAGTATTTT; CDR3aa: CAWRYGHRVGTDTQYF
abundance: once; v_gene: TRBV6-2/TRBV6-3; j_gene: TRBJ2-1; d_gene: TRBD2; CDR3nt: TGTGCCAGCAGCCCCACTAGCGGGAGGGCCGAGAGGGATGAGCAGTTCTTC; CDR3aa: CASSPTSGRAERDEQFF
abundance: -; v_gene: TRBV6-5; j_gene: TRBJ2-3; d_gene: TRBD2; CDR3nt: TGTGCCGCAAGGGAGGGAACAGATACGCAGTATTTT; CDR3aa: CAAREGTDTQYF
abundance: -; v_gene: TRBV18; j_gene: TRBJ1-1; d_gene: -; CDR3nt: TGTGCCAGCTCACCAGTAAGGGCAGGGTCGAACACTGAAGCTTTCTTT; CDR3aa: CASSPVRAGSNTEAFF
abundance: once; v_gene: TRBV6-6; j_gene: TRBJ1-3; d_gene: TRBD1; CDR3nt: TGTGCCAGCAGTCCCTCGACAGGGGCTATCAGAAATGTTCACATATATTTT; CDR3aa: CASSPSTGAIRNVHIYF
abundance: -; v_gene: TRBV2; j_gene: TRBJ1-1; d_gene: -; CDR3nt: TGTGCCAGCAGTACCCACAGGAACACTGAAGCTTTCTTT; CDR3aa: CASSTHRNTEAFF
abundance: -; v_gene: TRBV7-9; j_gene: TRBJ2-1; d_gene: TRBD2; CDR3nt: TGTGCCAGCAGCTTTGGACTAAGCGGGAGAGGGAATGAGCAGTTCTTC; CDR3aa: CASSFGLSGRGNEQFF
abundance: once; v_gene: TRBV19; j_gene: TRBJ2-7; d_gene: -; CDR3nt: TGTGCCAGTAGTATAGAGCGGGGTTACGAGCAGTACTTC; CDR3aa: CASSIERGYEQYF
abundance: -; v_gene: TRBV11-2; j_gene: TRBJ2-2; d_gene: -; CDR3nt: TGTGCCAGCAGATTGGGGTCGGGGAACTTGAACACCGGGGAGCTGTTTTTT; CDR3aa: CASRLGSGNLNTGELFF
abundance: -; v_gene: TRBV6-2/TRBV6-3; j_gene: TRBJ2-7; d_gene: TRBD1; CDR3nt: TGTGCCAGCAGTTACCGACAGGTCATGGGGACAGGGACCCGCTACGAGCAGTACTTC; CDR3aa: CASSYRQVMGTGTRYEQYF
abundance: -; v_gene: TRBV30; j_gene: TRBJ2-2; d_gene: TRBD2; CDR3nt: TGTGCCCGGACCGGGACTAGAAACACCGGGGAGCTGTTTTTT; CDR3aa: CARTGTRNTGELFF
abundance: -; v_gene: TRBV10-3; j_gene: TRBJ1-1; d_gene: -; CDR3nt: TGTGCCATCAGTGGCGGTGAGATGAACACTGAAGCTTTCTTT; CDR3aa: CAISGGEMNTEAFF
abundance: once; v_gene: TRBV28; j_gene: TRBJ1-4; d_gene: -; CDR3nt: TGTGCCAGCTTCCTGGGGGGGACTAATGAAAAACTGTTTTTT; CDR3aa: CASFLGGTNEKLFF
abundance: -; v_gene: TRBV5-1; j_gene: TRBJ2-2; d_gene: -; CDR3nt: TGCGCCAGTACCGGGACATTTAACACCGGGGAGCTGTTTTTT; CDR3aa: CASTGTFNTGELFF